This T cell receptor (beta chain) was identified in a study of T-cell memory formation after mild COVID-19. This clonotype was found a few times. TCRdb recomputed calls from the 5' RACE reads with MiXCR, one row per CDR3 protein. This repertoire shows around 440,000 distinct CDR3 sequences, about 20% found once; its top ten account for roughly an eighth. The sequenced material came from PBMCs or a T cell subset sorted from them (not recorded which). The receptor comes from an adult woman who had mild COVID-19 (a few samples of this study predate the infection). Cell type and time point are not known.

CDR3 sequence: CASSLRQGALSSNQPQHF. In nucleotides, the CDR3 is TGTGCCAGCAGCTTGAGACAGGGGGCTTTGAGTAGCAATCAGCCCCAGCATTTT. The chain joins TRBV5-5 to TRBJ1-5; TRBD1 matches 10 bases. Germline lookup yields CDR1 SGHKS and CDR2 YYEKEE (reference sequence). After removal of 1 base from V and 0 bases from J, the junction contained 7 bases not matched to a gene. The CDR3 runs 18 residues.